This T cell receptor (beta chain) was sequenced for a study of a mutant IDH1 vaccine in newly diagnosed glioma. TCRdb's copy holds only in-frame clones and misses some; the assay was immunoSEQ multiplex PCR. The data hold some 59,000 clones, with about four fifths observed a single time. As for time point: baseline, week 1 (first vaccination visit). Stated treatment: pre-vaccination baseline after standard-of-care therapy. Sequences were derived from PBMCs, sampled from a glioma patient treated with radiotherapy, temozolomide or both. This TCR came from a man aged 18-30 years with glioma.

CDR3 coding DNA: TGTGCCAGCAGCCAAGGACTACGGAACACTGAAGCTTTCTTT. Protein product: CASSQGLRNTEAFF. This rearrangement joins TRBV5-6 to TRBJ1-1, with D hard to call. Germline V gene lookup returns CDR1 SGHDT and CDR2 YYEEEE. The CDR3 is 14 residues long. V was clipped by 4 bases and J by 1 base, with 11 bases between them.